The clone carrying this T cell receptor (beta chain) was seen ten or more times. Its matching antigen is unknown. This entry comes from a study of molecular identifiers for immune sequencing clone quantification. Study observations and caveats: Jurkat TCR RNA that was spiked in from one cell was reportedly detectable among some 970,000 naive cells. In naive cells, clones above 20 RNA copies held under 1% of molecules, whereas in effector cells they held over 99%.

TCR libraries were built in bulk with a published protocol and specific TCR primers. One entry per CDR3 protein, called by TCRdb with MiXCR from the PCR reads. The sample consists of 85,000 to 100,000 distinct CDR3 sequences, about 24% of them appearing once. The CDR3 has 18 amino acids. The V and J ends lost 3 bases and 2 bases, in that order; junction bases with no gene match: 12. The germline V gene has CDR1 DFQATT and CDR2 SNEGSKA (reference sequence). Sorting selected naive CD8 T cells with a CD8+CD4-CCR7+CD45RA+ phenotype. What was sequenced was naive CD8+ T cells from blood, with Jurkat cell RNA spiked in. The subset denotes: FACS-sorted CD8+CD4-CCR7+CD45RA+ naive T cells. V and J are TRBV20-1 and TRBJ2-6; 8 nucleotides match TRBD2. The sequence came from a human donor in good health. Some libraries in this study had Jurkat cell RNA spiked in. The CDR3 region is CSASSERGYETGANVLTF. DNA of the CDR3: TGCAGTGCTAGTTCCGAGCGGGGGTACGAAACTGGGGCCAACGTCCTGACTTTC.